This TCR beta chain was captured in a study of cytomegalovirus exposure and HLA in healthy donors. Study results and caveats: The listing of fewer than 200 TCR beta chains classed them as cytomegalovirus-associated. Reported performance of the classifier showed diagnosis of cytomegalovirus status with high specificity and sensitivity. At a 0.05 false discovery rate, a later analysis found approximately 17,000 TCR beta sequences to be associated with HLA alleles. Later on, a genetic analysis was performed. It linked a missense variant in DCLRE1C with V- and J-gene trimming of TCR beta.

PCR primers comprised 60 Vbeta and 13 Jbeta primers. The repertoire was sequenced with immunoSEQ multiplex PCR; TCRdb's copy has only in-frame clones and lacks some. The sample holds 100,000 or so clones, 76% seen once. Comments on this clone: As yet, its antigen is unknown.

V gave up 3 bases and J gave up 7 bases, with 10 bases separating them. Germline loops: CDR1 LNHDA, CDR2 SQIVND (reference sequence). CDR3 length: 13 residues. This TCR was recovered from a man aged 35-49 years in good health and CMV-seropositive. The chain is built from TRBV19 and TRBJ2-1; tentatively, D is TRBD1 (5 bases). Sample: PBMCs. CDR3 loop: CASSMGPGNEQFF. Written as DNA, the CDR3 is TGTGCCAGTAGTATGGGGCCAGGGAATGAGCAGTTCTTC. Full variable domain (missing parts from reference TRBV19 and TRBJ2-1): DGGITQSPKYLFRKEGQNVTLSCEQNLNHDAMYWYRQDPGQGLRLIYYSQIVNDFQKGDIAEGYSVSREKKESFPLTVTSAQKNPTAFYLCASSMGPGNEQFFGPGTRLTVL.